This T cell receptor beta chain was sequenced for a study of high-grade serous ovarian cancer treatment subgroups. Study at large: Each sample yielded on average approximately 7,500 unique TCR beta rearrangements from approximately 13,000 reads.

The data were produced by immunoSEQ multiplex PCR, yet TCRdb's version contains in-frame clones alone and is incomplete. The table has approximately 6,200 clones, approximately 70% seen once. Tumor samples were obtained before definitive surgery or chemotherapy. J lost 4 bases, V lost 6 bases, and 11 bases had no gene match. This CDR3 contains 16 residues. Looked up from germline, CDR1 is MDHEN and CDR2 is SYDVKM. A word on this clone: Its specificity is unknown.

Study findings and constraints: Tumors within one patient showed repertoire similarity of roughly 0.1 to 0.79. The analyses considered CDR3 and ignored CDR1 and CDR2.

The sequence was collected from a human donor with high-grade serous ovarian cancer. The chain links TRBV28 to TRBJ2-2, with TRBD1 identical over 7 bases. Sequenced material: tumor tissue. CDR3 in DNA: TGTGCCAGCAGCCAGGGGGTGGGATCGTTCACCGGGGAGCTGTTTTTT. It yields the protein CASSQGVGSFTGELFF. The full variable domain, completed using reference TRBV28 and TRBJ2-2, is DVKVTQSSRYLVKRTGEKVFLECVQDMDHENMFWYRQDPGLGLRLIYFSYDVKMKEKGDIPEGYSVSREKKERFSLILESASTNQTSMYLCASSQGVGSFTGELFFGEGSRLTVL.